This TCR beta chain was profiled in a study of T cells in Graves' hyperthyroidism and ophthalmopathy. Turning to the study itself: Peripheral blood specimens were obtained at initial diagnosis, prior to any treatment.

Study-wide findings and caveats: Stable hyperthyroidism and ophthalmopathy were separated using 13 V-J signatures.

Of note for this clonotype: The antigen remains undetermined.

This CDR3 region has 15 residues. Per germline, CDR1 SQVTM and CDR2 ANQGSEA. V lost 6 bases and J lost 1; bases outside the gene matches: 11. TCR beta CDR3 regions were amplified from RNA transcripts. The TCR CDR3 first-round RT-PCR relied on the HTBI primer set. TCRdb called the multiplex PCR reads again in MiXCR, with one record for every CDR3 protein. The table includes hundreds of thousands of distinct CDR3 sequences, roughly 13% detected once. Ophthalmopathy cases met thresholds of Clinical Activity Score at least 3, NOSPECS grade at least 4 and duration under 3 months. Sequenced: blood. The chain combines TRBV29-1 with TRBJ1-2; 7 bases are shared with TRBD1. The source of this sequence is a woman aged 35 to 49 with Graves' ophthalmopathy. As DNA, the CDR3 is TGCAGCGTGGAAAACCGGGACAGTTTTAACTATGGCTACACCTTC. It yields the protein CSVENRDSFNYGYTF. Supplemented by reference TRBV29-1 and TRBJ1-2, the full variable domain reads SAVISQKPSRDICQRGTSLTIQCQVDSQVTMMFWYRQQPGQSLTLIATANQGSEATYESGFVIDKFPISRPNLTFSTLTVSNMSPEDSSIYLCSVENRDSFNYGYTFGSGTRLTVV.